This TCR beta chain is drawn from a study of beta chain features in type 1 diabetes. On average, the one heparinised blood draw given by each donor was approximately 0.12 L. CD45RO/CCR7/CD25/CD127/CD95/CD27 sorting isolated CD4+ naive, central memory, regulatory and stem cell-like memory cells. Points from the study as a whole: Across all four CD4+ subsets, people with type 1 diabetes showed modestly shorter TCRB CDR3s. Any role of HLA type in TCRB rearrangement remained unresolved here.

A few counts support this clone. Its target is not known. CDR1 is SGHAT, CDR2 FQNNGV, per germline. The CDR3 contains 15 residues. The trim removed 4 bases at V and 5 bases at J, leaving 9 bases unmatched. What was sequenced were expressed TCRB transcripts, since all of the isolated RNA had been reverse transcribed. Regulatory, naive and central memory T cell samples averaged around 3.9 million reads. Repertoires were generated with immunoSEQ multiplex PCR, while TCRdb's copy carries only in-frame clones and drops some. Altogether around 260,000 clones are present, roughly 22% being singletons, with the ten largest covering 0.028%.

This TCR derives from a middle-aged woman with type 1 diabetes. The sequencing input was naive CD4+ T cells from blood. The chain carries TRBV11-2 and TRBJ2-5; 8 bases align to TRBD2. In DNA, the CDR3 is TGTGCCAGCAGCTCCGGGGGGGGGCTAGCGGAGACCCAGTACTTC. Its protein product is CASSSGGGLAETQYF. The full variable domain, rest sourced from reference TRBV11-2 and TRBJ2-5, is EAGVAQSPRYKIIEKRQSVAFWCNPISGHATLYWYQQILGQGPKLLIQFQNNGVVDDSQLPKDRFSAERLKGVDSTLKIQPAKLEDSAVYLCASSSGGGLAETQYFGPGTRLLVL.